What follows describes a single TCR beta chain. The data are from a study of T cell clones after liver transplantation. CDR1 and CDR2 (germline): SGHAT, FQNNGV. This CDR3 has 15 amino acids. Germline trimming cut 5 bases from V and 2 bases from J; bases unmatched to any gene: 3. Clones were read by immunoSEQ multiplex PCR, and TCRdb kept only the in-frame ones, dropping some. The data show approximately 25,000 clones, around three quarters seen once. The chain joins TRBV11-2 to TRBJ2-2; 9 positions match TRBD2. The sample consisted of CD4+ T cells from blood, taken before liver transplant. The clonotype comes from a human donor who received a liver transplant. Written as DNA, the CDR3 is TGTGCCAGCAGCCTAGCGGGGAGAAACACCGGGGAGCTGTTTTTT. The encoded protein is CASSLAGRNTGELFF.